The 28 T cell receptor beta chains presented below share a single source sample, sequenced in a study of blood T cell repertoires in COVID-19. Assay: immunoSEQ multiplex PCR; the TCRdb copy retains only in-frame clones and omits some. The repertoire holds 400,000 to 450,000 clones, approximately 88% seen once, with roughly 12% in the top ten. The sample taken for sequencing was peripheral blood. The source is a woman between 50 and 59 years old with COVID-19, enrolled during active disease.

The chain recombines TRBV18 with TRBJ1-2, with 10 positions matching TRBD1. The trim removed 4 bases at V and 5 bases at J, leaving 16 bases unmatched. This CDR3 region has 18 residues. In germline, CDR1 is KGHSH, CDR2 LQKENI. CDR3 nucleotides: TGTGCCAGCTCACGTGCCGGGACAGGGGATGGCAGGGGTTATGGCTACACCTTC. It codes for CASSRAGTGDGRGYGYTF.

The V and J genes are TRBV28 and TRBJ2-2; 7 bases line up with TRBD1. Trimming removed 6 bases from V and 8 bases from J; junction bases left unmatched: 6. The CDR3 contains 13 residues. Germline V gene data show CDR1 as MDHEN and CDR2 as SYDVKM. This CDR3 is CASRGQARGELFF. CDR3 coding DNA: TGTGCCAGCAGAGGACAGGCAAGGGGGGAGCTGTTTTTT.

The count of this clone is one. V and J are TRBV27 and TRBJ2-1, with D perhaps TRBD2 (6 bases). Deletions cut 5 bases from V and 7 bases from J, with 15 bases between. The CDR3 loop spans 14 amino acids. Germline assignment: CDR1 MNHEY and CDR2 SMNVEV (reference sequence). Here the CDR3 reads CASSHGTLVNEQFF. The CDR3 DNA reads as TGTGCCAGCAGTCACGGGACTTTGGTGAATGAGCAGTTCTTC.

This chain connects TRBV5-1 to TRBJ1-4; a possible D gene is TRBD1 (5 bases). The CDR3 extends over 14 amino acids. Germline CDR1 is SGHRS and CDR2 is YFSETQ. V lost 4 bases, J lost 7 bases, and 14 bases lay in between. CDR3 bases: TGCGCCAGCAGCGGGGCAGGAGTAGGTGAAAAACTGTTTTTT. Its translation: CASSGAGVGEKLFF. Full variable domain (outside the CDR3, taken from reference TRBV5-1 and TRBJ1-4): KAGVTQTPRYLIKTRGQQVTLSCSPISGHRSVSWYQQTPGQGLQFLFEYFSETQRNKGNFPGRFSGRQFSNSRSEMNVSTLELGDSALYLCASSGAGVGEKLFFGSGTQLSVL.

V gene TRBV5-1 combines with J gene TRBJ2-7, with TRBD1 as a possible D gene (6 bases). In germline, CDR1 is SGHRS, CDR2 YFSETQ. The CDR3 totals 13 residues. Trimming left V 2 bases short and J 5 bases short, with 11 bases between. The CDR3 sequence is CASSFPGVDEQYF. CDR3 coding DNA: TGCGCCAGCAGCTTTCCAGGGGTGGACGAGCAGTACTTC.

The rearrangement uses TRBV2 and TRBJ2-2; 11 nucleotides match TRBD1. The CDR3 has 16 residues. Per the germline V gene, CDR1 is SNHLY and CDR2 is FYNNEI. V was pared by 5 bases and J by 7 bases, with 9 bases of the junction left unmatched. DNA of the CDR3: TGTGCCAGCAGTCCTTTCGGACAGGGGGCGGTCGGGGAGCTGTTTTTT. This sequence encodes CASSPFGQGAVGELFF.

The chain recombines TRBV19 with TRBJ2-1; D gene unclear. This CDR3 comprises 12 residues. Germline assignment: CDR1 LNHDA and CDR2 SQIVND (reference sequence). Trimming pared 5 bases from V and 3 bases from J, leaving 5 bases between. CDR3 region: CASSGSYNEQFF. The CDR3 DNA sequence: TGTGCCAGTAGTGGCAGCTACAATGAGCAGTTCTTC.

The V call is TRBV10-3, the J call TRBJ2-5, with 14 bases fitting TRBD2. The CDR3 is made up of 18 amino acids. From germline, CDR1 is ENHRY and CDR2 SYGVKD. The V gene end was trimmed by 3 bases and the J gene end by 5 bases; junction bases not matched to a gene: 11. Written as DNA, the CDR3 is TGTGCCATCAGTGACCACGGACTAGCGGGGGGTCCGAGGGAGACCCAGTACTTC. Its translation is CAISDHGLAGGPRETQYF.

The V gene is TRBV5-1, the J gene TRBJ2-7; possible D gene TRBD2, 5 bases. Germline loops: CDR1 SGHRS, CDR2 YFSETQ. Trimming shortened V by 5 bases and J by 0 bases, and 9 bases separated the two germline ends. CDR3 length equals 13 residues. The CDR3 sequence: CASSPGSSYEQYF. CDR3 DNA sequence: TGCGCCAGCAGTCCGGGAAGCTCCTACGAGCAGTACTTC.

This chain uses TRBV6-5 with TRBJ2-3; 9 nucleotides agree with TRBD2. Germline values: CDR1 MNHEY, CDR2 SVGAGI. The CDR3 contains 14 residues. Trimming took 10 bases from V and 4 from J; bases not matched to a gene: 9. CDR3 DNA sequence: TGTGCCACGATTTTGCGGGGGGGGGCAGATACGCAGTATTTT. This sequence encodes CATILRGGADTQYF.

The chain carries TRBV2 and TRBJ1-6, with TRBD1 matching over 9 bases. Germline V gene lookup returns CDR1 SNHLY and CDR2 FYNNEI. J gave up 9 bases and V 8 bases, and 5 bases lay outside the gene matches. The CDR3 covers 13 residues. CDR3 residues: CASRRQGVSPLHF. DNA of the CDR3: TGTGCCAGCCGCCGACAGGGGGTTTCACCCCTCCACTTT.

The chain recombines TRBV19 with TRBJ1-2, with D tentatively TRBD1 (6 bases). V lost 6 bases, J lost 6 bases, and 11 bases lay in between. From germline, CDR1 is LNHDA and CDR2 SQIVND (reference sequence). The CDR3 is made up of 12 amino acids. The CDR3 DNA follows: TGTGCCAGTAGCCCGGGGGGCGATGGCTACACCTTC. Its translation: CASSPGGDGYTF.

CDR3 DNA sequence: TGTGCCAGCATCCCAGCGGGCCGGGGATCACCCCTCCACTTT. Its protein is CASIPAGRGSPLHF. This chain connects TRBV6-5 to TRBJ1-6, with D uncertain. Germline assignment: CDR1 MNHEY and CDR2 SVGAGI. There are 14 residues in the CDR3. The ends were cut back, 7 bases at V and 10 bases at J, with 17 bases in the middle.

Details on this clone: Different DNA sequences within this sample yield the same CDR3. The gene calls are TRBV5-1 and TRBJ2-2; tentatively, D is TRBD1 (5 bases). In germline, CDR1 is SGHRS, CDR2 YFSETQ. Trimming pared 2 bases from V and 0 bases from J, leaving 11 bases between. The CDR3 totals 16 residues. The CDR3 region is CASSFSGQANTGELFF. The CDR3 region has the DNA TGCGCCAGCAGCTTCTCCGGACAAGCGAACACCGGGGAGCTGTTTTTT.

The chain joins TRBV3-1 (or the pseudogene TRBV3-2) to TRBJ1-4; D call uncertain. This CDR3 comprises 14 residues. The V gene lost 6 bases and the J gene lost 8 bases, with 16 bases spanning the gap. Germline values: CDR1 LGHDT, CDR2 YNNKEL (reference sequence). The CDR3 sequence is CASSRLAASEKLFF. For the CDR3, the DNA is TGTGCCAGCAGTCGCCTCGCCGCGTCCGAAAAACTGTTTTTT.

Only one count was recorded for this clone. V is TRBV24-1 and J is TRBJ1-2, with TRBD1 matching over 7 bases. V was pared by 4 bases and J by 8 bases, with 9 bases of the junction left unmatched. The CDR3 length is 14 residues. Germline V gene lookup returns CDR1 KGHDR and CDR2 SFDVKD. CDR3 nucleotides: TGTGCCACCAGTGACAGGGGGGTGCAGAGAGGCTACACCTTC. Translating gives CATSDRGVQRGYTF.

The CDR3, as DNA: TGTGCCAGCAGCTCGGGACTAGCGGTCGATGAGCAGTTCTTC. Translation: CASSSGLAVDEQFF. The chain combines TRBV11-3 with TRBJ2-1; 11 bases are shared with TRBD2. Germline assignment: CDR1 SGHNT and CDR2 YENEEA. Trimming at V came to 4 bases and at J to 8 bases, leaving 4 bases not matched to a gene. This CDR3 comprises 14 residues.

The J gene is TRBJ2-3, the V gene TRBV9, with a weak D call TRBD2 (7 bases). Trimming cost V 8 bases and J 4 bases, with 20 bases left between them. This CDR3 region has 15 residues. Looked up from germline, CDR1 is SGDLS and CDR2 is YYNGEE. CDR3 sequence reads: CASASSWGGPDTQYF. Written as DNA, the CDR3 is TGTGCCAGTGCTTCCTCTTGGGGGGGGCCAGATACGCAGTATTTT.

A few counts support this clone. V and J are TRBV9 and TRBJ1-4; no reliable D call. V dropped 4 bases and J dropped 10 bases, with 17 bases sitting between them. The length of the CDR3 is 14 residues. Germline V lookup: CDR1 SGDLS, CDR2 YYNGEE. Here the CDR3 reads CASSPRPQEGKLFF. In nucleotides, the CDR3 is TGTGCCAGCAGCCCTCGTCCCCAGGAGGGAAAACTGTTTTTT.

The chain links TRBV19 to TRBJ2-2; 10 bases line up with TRBD1. CDR1 LNHDA and CDR2 SQIVND come from the germline V gene (reference sequence). The length of the CDR3 is 14 residues. Trimming cost V 7 bases and J 6 bases; bases outside gene matches: 5. The CDR3 region is CASKTGGYAGELFF. CDR3 coding DNA: TGTGCCAGTAAGACAGGGGGCTACGCCGGGGAGCTGTTTTTT.

To note about this clone: This sample also contains other DNA sequences that code for the same CDR3. This chain links TRBV4-1 with TRBJ1-1; TRBD1 might be the D (6 bases). The V and J ends lost 0 bases and 5 bases respectively, with 7 bases between them. The germline gives CDR1 MGHRA, CDR2 YSYEKL. This CDR3 contains 13 residues. The CDR3 sequence is CASSQDRGTEAFF. DNA of the CDR3: TGCGCCAGCAGCCAAGACAGGGGAACTGAAGCTTTCTTT.

The chain employs TRBV28 and TRBJ1-4; perhaps TRBD1 as D (6 bases). Trimming stripped 3 bases from V and 4 bases from J, with 9 bases between. There are 14 residues in the CDR3. Looked up from germline, CDR1 is MDHEN and CDR2 is SYDVKM. The CDR3 is CASSLGGGNEKLFF. In DNA, the CDR3 is TGTGCCAGCAGTTTGGGAGGGGGTAATGAAAAACTGTTTTTT.

The rearrangement joins TRBV19 to TRBJ2-3; the D gene is possibly TRBD2 (7 bases). This CDR3 comprises 16 residues. Trimming shortened V by 3 bases and J by 0 bases, and 13 bases separated the two germline ends. In germline, CDR1 is LNHDA, CDR2 SQIVND (reference sequence). CDR3 protein: CASSIGGALSTDTQYF. CDR3 bases: TGTGCCAGTAGTATTGGGGGGGCCCTTAGCACAGATACGCAGTATTTT.

The chain has TRBV25-1 and TRBJ1-3, with D maybe TRBD1 (6 bases). Per germline, CDR1 MGHDK and CDR2 SYGVNS. V was shortened by 3 bases and J by 2 bases, with 11 bases between the two germline ends. The CDR3 totals 15 residues. The CDR3, as DNA: TGTGCCAGCAGTGACTGGGCAGGGGCTGGAAACACCATATATTTT. It yields the protein CASSDWAGAGNTIYF.

J is TRBJ2-7 and V is TRBV2, with D tentatively TRBD2 (6 bases). Germline V gives CDR1 SNHLY, CDR2 FYNNEI. Trimming pared 3 bases from V and 0 bases from J, leaving 12 bases between. The CDR3 has 15 amino acids. In nucleotides, the CDR3 is TGTGCCAGCAGTGATAGCGGCGGGGCCTCCTACGAGCAGTACTTC. Amino acid sequence: CASSDSGGASYEQYF.

The rearrangement links TRBV5-1 to TRBJ2-7, with D tentatively TRBD2 (5 bases). V was trimmed by 2 bases and J by 2 bases, leaving 14 bases between them. CDR1 SGHRS and CDR2 YFSETQ come from the germline V gene. The CDR3 covers 15 residues. The CDR3 nucleotides read TGCGCCAGCAGCTTTCTGAGGGTCACCACCTACGAGCAGTACTTC. This codes for CASSFLRVTTYEQYF.

The chain uses TRBV7-3 and TRBJ2-1, with 11 bases that match TRBD1. The CDR3 totals 14 residues. Germline V gene data show CDR1 as SGHTA and CDR2 as FQGTGA. The V gene end was trimmed by 4 bases and the J gene end by 9 bases; junction bases not matched to a gene: 5. Written as DNA, the CDR3 is TGTGCCAGCAGCTGGGACAGGGGGTATGGTGAGCAGTTCTTC. It yields the protein CASSWDRGYGEQFF. The complete variable domain, with remaining parts taken from reference TRBV7-3 and TRBJ2-1, reads GAGVSQTPSNKVTEKGKYVELRCDPISGHTALYWYRQSLGQGPEFLIYFQGTGAADDSGLPNDRFFAVRPEGSVSTLKIQRTERGDSAVYLCASSWDRGYGEQFFGPGTRLTVL.

V is TRBV5-1 and J is TRBJ2-3; TRBD2 agrees at 9 bases. Germline-derived CDR1 and CDR2 are SGHRS and YFSETQ. The length of the CDR3 is 16 residues. V shed 0 bases and J 1 base; nucleotides not matched to a gene: 3. This CDR3 is CASSLVAGARTDTQYF. The CDR3 coding sequence is TGCGCCAGCAGCTTGGTAGCGGGGGCACGCACAGATACGCAGTATTTT.